This passage covers 31 T cell receptor beta chains from one sample sequenced in a study of identical twins. MiXCR, applied by TCRdb to the 5' RACE reads, yields one record per CDR3 protein. The sample records about 890,000 distinct CDR3 sequences, about 12% being singletons. These same records also appear under a second study, on yellow fever vaccine responses in identical twins.

Sequenced sample: PBMCs. These TCRs come from a woman under 30 in good health.

J is TRBJ2-5 and V is TRBV29-1; tentatively, D is TRBD2 (6 bases). The CDR3 runs 14 residues. The V gene lost 3 bases and the J gene lost 5 bases, with 16 bases spanning the gap. In germline, CDR1 is SQVTM, CDR2 ANQGSEA. CDR3 nucleotide sequence: TGCAGCGTTGAGACTAGACGCGAGAGGGAGACCCAGTACTTC. Its translation: CSVETRRERETQYF.

This clonotype turned up a few times. The chain uses TRBV7-9 and TRBJ2-7; 9 nucleotides agree with TRBD2. J was trimmed by 6 bases and V by 2 bases; bases with no gene match: 11. Per the germline V gene, CDR1 is SEHNR and CDR2 is FQNEAQ (reference sequence). The CDR3 extends over 16 amino acids. CDR3 region: CASSLTPSGTGGEQYF. The CDR3, as DNA: TGTGCCAGCAGCTTAACCCCTAGCGGGACGGGTGGCGAGCAGTACTTC.

The rearrangement links TRBV4-2 to TRBJ2-5; D is unresolved. Trimming removed 0 bases at V and 1 base at J, with 6 bases between. Germline values: CDR1 LGHNA, CDR2 YNFKEQ. The CDR3 totals 14 residues. CDR3 sequence: CASSQEPRQETQYF. The CDR3 DNA sequence: TGTGCCAGCAGCCAAGAACCCCGCCAAGAGACCCAGTACTTC.

V gene TRBV12-3 or TRBV12-4 combines with J gene TRBJ1-3, with a weak D call TRBD1 (5 bases). This CDR3 region has 14 residues. V was pared by 3 bases and J by 6 bases, with 12 bases between. The CDR3 region has the DNA TGTGCCAGCAGTTTCCAGGGAGGCTTAAACACCATATATTTT. Encoded protein: CASSFQGGLNTIYF.

The table lists this clonotype with many counts. The chain uses TRBV11-2 and TRBJ2-5, with a weak D call TRBD2 (6 bases). Germline assignment: CDR1 SGHAT and CDR2 FQNNGV. Trimming removed 2 bases from V and 4 bases from J, with 11 bases in between. The CDR3 spans 14 residues. The CDR3 loop is CASSLLVGGETQYF. DNA of the CDR3: TGTGCCAGCAGCTTATTAGTGGGAGGAGAGACCCAGTACTTC.

The chain links TRBV6-1 to TRBJ2-3, with TRBD2 identical over 14 bases. The V segment lost 8 bases and the J segment 4 bases; nucleotides outside the gene matches: 11. The CDR3 extends over 17 amino acids. CDR1 MNHNS and CDR2 SASEGT come from the germline V gene. The CDR3 spells CASHGLAGGSVPDTQYF. The CDR3 nucleotides are TGTGCCAGCCATGGACTAGCGGGAGGCTCAGTCCCAGATACGCAGTATTTT.

J is TRBJ2-1 and V is TRBV9, with 8 bases fitting TRBD2. J gave up 10 bases and V 0 bases, and 21 bases lay outside the gene matches. CDR3 length: 19 residues. Germline CDR1 is SGDLS and CDR2 is YYNGEE. The chain's CDR3 is CASSVESTGGVFGRGEQFF. The CDR3 DNA is TGTGCCAGCAGCGTAGAATCCACCGGGGGGGTTTTTGGCCGGGGAGAGCAGTTCTTC. Together with reference TRBV9 and TRBJ2-1, the CDR3 gives the full variable domain: DSGVTQTPKHLITATGQRVTLRCSPRSGDLSVYWYQQSLDQGLQFLIQYYNGEERAKGNILERFSAQQFPDLHSELNLSSLELGDSALYFCASSVESTGGVFGRGEQFFGPGTRLTVL.

This clonotype was found a few times. This sequence joins TRBV7-2 and TRBJ2-1; weak D call: TRBD2 (6 bases). The CDR3 sequence is 16 residues long. Per the germline V gene, CDR1 is SGHTA and CDR2 is FQGNSA. Trimming removed 5 bases at V and 0 bases at J, with 14 bases between. The CDR3 here is CASSNVAESSYNEQFF. In nucleotides, the CDR3 is TGTGCCAGCAGCAATGTAGCGGAGAGCTCCTACAATGAGCAGTTCTTC.

This clonotype has only a few counts. The chain joins TRBV7-8 to TRBJ2-3, with D maybe TRBD1 (6 bases). The germline gives CDR1 SGHVS, CDR2 FQNEAQ. This CDR3 has 16 residues. Trimming removed 5 bases from V and 1 base from J, with 16 bases in between. In nucleotides, the CDR3 is TGTGCCAGCAGCCAGGGGCGGGCTAGCCGCACAGATACGCAGTATTTT. Protein product: CASSQGRASRTDTQYF.

This clonotype turned up a few times. The CDR3 loop is CASSRLRDEKLFF. CDR3 coding DNA: TGTGCCAGTAGTCGGCTTAGGGATGAAAAACTGTTTTTT. This rearrangement joins TRBV19 to TRBJ1-4; D unclear. The CDR3 consists of 13 residues. The germline V and J ends were trimmed by 5 bases and 6 bases, with 10 bases remaining between them. Germline lookup yields CDR1 LNHDA and CDR2 SQIVND (reference sequence).

This clonotype has at least ten counts. The gene calls are TRBV6-1 and TRBJ1-5; the D is unclear. The CDR3 spans 14 residues. From germline, CDR1 is MNHNS and CDR2 SASEGT. Trimming left V 6 bases short and J 0 bases short, with 9 bases between. CDR3 amino acids: CASRHSRSNQPQHF. For the CDR3, the DNA is TGTGCCAGCAGACATAGTCGTAGCAATCAGCCCCAGCATTTT.

This clonotype was observed a handful of times. This chain joins TRBV29-1 and TRBJ1-4; no reliable D call. Trimming took off 6 bases at V and 1 base at J, with 6 bases between the two ends. Germline V gene lookup returns CDR1 SQVTM and CDR2 ANQGSEA. The CDR3 consists of 12 residues. In nucleotides, the CDR3 is TGCAGCGTCGTGGAAACTAATGAAAAACTGTTTTTT. Its translation is CSVVETNEKLFF.

This clonotype has a handful of counts. This rearrangement joins TRBV5-1 to TRBJ2-5, with a tentative D call TRBD1 (6 bases). Trimming left V 0 bases short and J 5 bases short, with 14 bases between. The CDR3 is made up of 15 amino acids. Germline CDR1 SGHRS, CDR2 YFSETQ. The DNA of the CDR3 is TGCGCCAGCAGCTTGGATGGGGGCACGGGGGAGACCCAGTACTTC. Its protein is CASSLDGGTGETQYF.

This clonotype was counted ten times or more. The chain recombines TRBV4-1 with TRBJ2-2, with no clear D. The germline gives CDR1 MGHRA, CDR2 YSYEKL. The CDR3 contains 15 residues. V dropped 0 bases and J dropped 5 bases, with 10 bases sitting between them. CDR3 coding DNA: TGCGCCAGCAGCCAAGATGGCCGAATAACCGGGGAGCTGTTTTTT. Its protein product is CASSQDGRITGELFF.

This clonotype appeared a few times. The chain couples TRBV13 to TRBJ2-5; D call uncertain. The CDR3 is 13 amino acids. The germline V and J ends were trimmed by 8 bases and 4 bases, with 14 bases remaining between them. Germline V CDR1 and CDR2: PRHDT, FYEKMQ (reference sequence). The DNA of the CDR3 is TGTGCCAGCGCGAGCGAGGATGGAGAGACCCAGTACTTC. Protein sequence: CASASEDGETQYF.

This clonotype has just a few counts. The chain combines TRBV3-1 with TRBJ2-1; no clear D. This CDR3 contains 13 residues. The germline V and J ends were trimmed by 0 bases and 9 bases, with 9 bases remaining between them. Germline V gene lookup returns CDR1 LGHDT and CDR2 YNNKEL (reference sequence). The CDR3 sequence: CASSQETQLEQFF. The CDR3 DNA sequence: TGTGCCAGCAGCCAAGAGACACAACTTGAGCAGTTCTTC.

This clonotype was observed a handful of times. The chain uses TRBV15 and TRBJ2-2, with 7 bases matching TRBD1. Per germline, CDR1 LNHNV and CDR2 YYDKDF (reference sequence). The CDR3 length is 14 residues. V lost 2 bases, J lost 7 bases, and 4 bases stayed unmatched. Written as DNA, the CDR3 is TGTGCCACCAGCAGAAAGGGACAGCACGGGGAGCTGTTTTTT. It is translated as CATSRKGQHGELFF.

This clonotype turned up a few times. The chain employs TRBV4-2 and TRBJ1-5; TRBD1 matches at 11 bases. Germline V gives CDR1 LGHNA, CDR2 YNFKEQ. The CDR3 spans 17 residues. Germline trimming cut 5 bases from V and 1 base from J; bases unmatched to any gene: 7. The chain's CDR3 is CASSGGTGGISNQPQHF. The CDR3 region has the DNA TGTGCCAGCAGCGGCGGGACAGGGGGAATAAGCAATCAGCCCCAGCATTTT.

This clonotype was observed a few times. The J gene is TRBJ2-2, the V gene TRBV15; 8 bases agree with TRBD1. The J segment lost 7 bases and the V segment lost 3 bases, leaving 10 bases of the junction unmatched. The CDR3 is 16 amino acids. Germline values: CDR1 LNHNV, CDR2 YYDKDF (reference sequence). CDR3 coding DNA: TGTGCCACCAGCAGGCTCTGGGACAGGTCCCTCGGGGAGCTGTTTTTT. This encodes CATSRLWDRSLGELFF.

The chain recombines TRBV3-1 with TRBJ2-6, with 10 positions matching TRBD1. Trimming at V came to 4 bases and at J to 2 bases, leaving 8 bases not matched to a gene. CDR3 size: 18 residues. The germline V gene encodes CDR1 LGHDT and CDR2 YNNKEL (reference sequence). The CDR3 sequence is CASSLRQGAFAGANVLTF. The CDR3 DNA follows: TGTGCCAGCAGCCTTAGACAGGGGGCGTTCGCTGGGGCCAACGTCCTGACTTTC.

This clonotype was recorded a few times. This chain links TRBV20-1 with TRBJ2-1; the D gene is possibly TRBD2 (6 bases). Trimming took off 3 bases at V and 8 bases at J, with 23 bases between the two ends. Germline CDR1 reads DFQATT; CDR2 reads SNEGSKA (reference sequence). The CDR3 totals 16 residues. CDR3 in amino acids: CSASRYGSSVSDEQFF. The CDR3 bases are TGCAGTGCTAGTCGGTATGGGTCTAGCGTCTCCGATGAGCAGTTCTTC.

This clonotype was seen more than once but under ten times. The rearrangement joins TRBV20-1 to TRBJ1-1, with 8 bases lining up with TRBD1. V lost 5 bases and J lost 0; bases outside the gene matches: 8. CDR3 size: 15 residues. Germline loops: CDR1 DFQATT, CDR2 SNEGSKA (reference sequence). Here the CDR3 reads CSAPIRQGLNTEAFF. Here the CDR3 DNA reads TGCAGTGCTCCTATACGACAGGGGTTGAACACTGAAGCTTTCTTT.

Here the CDR3 DNA reads TGTGCCAGCAGCTTTGATTCCGGGCTAGTGCCCTACAATGAGCAGTTCTTC. Its protein product is CASSFDSGLVPYNEQFF. J is TRBJ2-1 and V is TRBV7-6; D uncertain. V was shortened by 3 bases and J by 2 bases, with 17 bases between the two germline ends. The CDR3 runs to 17 residues. Germline-derived CDR1 and CDR2 are SGHVS and FNYEAQ. The full variable domain, in which reference TRBV7-6 and TRBJ2-1 provide the parts outside the CDR3, is GAGVSQSPRYKVTKRGQDVALRCDPISGHVSLYWYRQALGQGPEFLTYFNYEAQQDKSGLPNDRFSAERPEGSISTLTIQRTEQRDSAMYRCASSFDSGLVPYNEQFFGPGTRLTVL.

This clonotype has just a few counts. CDR3 sequence (DNA): TGCAGTGCTCCGGAGGGAAGGCGGGGGGGTGAGACCCAGTACTTC. The encoded protein is CSAPEGRRGGETQYF. V and J are TRBV20-1 and TRBJ2-5, with TRBD2 matching over 9 bases. CDR1 DFQATT and CDR2 SNEGSKA come from the germline V gene (reference sequence). This CDR3 has 15 amino acids. V shed 5 bases and J 5 bases; nucleotides not matched to a gene: 12.

This rearrangement joins TRBV27 to TRBJ2-2, with D perhaps matching TRBD1 (5 bases). Germline values: CDR1 MNHEY, CDR2 SMNVEV (reference sequence). Trimming left V 3 bases short and J 6 bases short, with 14 bases between. The CDR3 has 15 amino acids. CDR3: CASSFRQGFAGELFF. Written as DNA, the CDR3 is TGTGCCAGCAGTTTTCGGCAGGGTTTCGCCGGGGAGCTGTTTTTT.

The CDR3 DNA follows: TGTGCCACCAGCAGAGCGGGGGCTAATGAAAAACTGTTTTTT. This sequence encodes CATSRAGANEKLFF. The rearrangement joins TRBV15 to TRBJ1-4; D possibly corresponds to TRBD1 (5 bases). V was pared by 1 base and J by 3 bases, with 6 bases between. Germline loops: CDR1 LNHNV, CDR2 YYDKDF (reference sequence). The CDR3 totals 14 residues.

The rearrangement links TRBV28 to TRBJ1-1; D gene unclear. The ends were cut back, 6 bases at V and 5 bases at J, with 13 bases in the middle. Germline V gene data show CDR1 as MDHEN and CDR2 as SYDVKM. The CDR3 length is 13 residues. DNA of the CDR3: TGTGCCAGCAGCCGCACTACACGGACTGAAGCTTTCTTT. Its translation is CASSRTTRTEAFF.

This clonotype came up many times. J is TRBJ1-2 and V is TRBV27; 8 bases are shared with TRBD1. CDR1 is MNHEY and CDR2 is SMNVEV in the germline V gene (reference sequence). J gave up 5 bases and V 3 bases, and 2 bases lay outside the gene matches. The CDR3 is made up of 13 amino acids. The CDR3 spells CASSLTGVYGYTF. CDR3 in DNA: TGTGCCAGCAGTTTGACAGGGGTGTATGGCTACACCTTC.

The genes are TRBV13 and TRBJ2-7; 7 positions agree with TRBD2. With V trimmed by 0 bases and J by 0 bases, 2 bases remained unmatched. The germline V gene encodes CDR1 PRHDT and CDR2 FYEKMQ (reference sequence). The CDR3 contains 15 residues. The CDR3 spells CASSLGSSGSYEQYV. CDR3 nucleotides: TGTGCCAGCAGCTTAGGCTCTAGCGGCTCCTACGAGCAGTACGTC.

The chain joins TRBV27 to TRBJ2-2; D unresolved. The CDR3 has 13 residues. V lost 2 bases, J lost 6 bases, and 7 bases lay in between. In germline, CDR1 is MNHEY, CDR2 SMNVEV (reference sequence). CDR3 loop: CASSLLRSGELFF. CDR3 sequence (DNA): TGTGCCAGCAGTTTACTTCGATCCGGGGAGCTGTTTTTT.

The chain employs TRBV7-3 and TRBJ1-1; the match to TRBD1 covers 7 bases. CDR1 SGHTA and CDR2 FQGTGA come from the germline V gene. The ends lost 5 bases at V and 8 bases at J; junction bases unmatched: 17. This CDR3 is 16 amino acids long. The CDR3 nucleotides read TGTGCCAGCAGCCCCACAGGGGCCGGAACACGGGGGGAAGCTTTCTTT. Protein product: CASSPTGAGTRGEAFF.